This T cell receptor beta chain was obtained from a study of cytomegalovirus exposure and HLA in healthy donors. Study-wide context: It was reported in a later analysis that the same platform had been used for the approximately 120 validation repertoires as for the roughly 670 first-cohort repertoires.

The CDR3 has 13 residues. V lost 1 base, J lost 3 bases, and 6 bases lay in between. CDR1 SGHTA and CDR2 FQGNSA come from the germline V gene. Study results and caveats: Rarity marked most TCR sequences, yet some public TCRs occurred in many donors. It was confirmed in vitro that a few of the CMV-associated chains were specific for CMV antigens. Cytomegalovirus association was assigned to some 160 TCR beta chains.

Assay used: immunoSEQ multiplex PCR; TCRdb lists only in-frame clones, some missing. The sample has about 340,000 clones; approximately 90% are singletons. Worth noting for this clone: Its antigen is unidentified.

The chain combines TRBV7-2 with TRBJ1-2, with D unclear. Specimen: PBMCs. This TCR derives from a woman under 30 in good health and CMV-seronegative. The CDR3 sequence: CASSLVGDYGYTF. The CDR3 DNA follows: TGTGCCAGCAGCTTAGTCGGGGACTATGGCTACACCTTC.